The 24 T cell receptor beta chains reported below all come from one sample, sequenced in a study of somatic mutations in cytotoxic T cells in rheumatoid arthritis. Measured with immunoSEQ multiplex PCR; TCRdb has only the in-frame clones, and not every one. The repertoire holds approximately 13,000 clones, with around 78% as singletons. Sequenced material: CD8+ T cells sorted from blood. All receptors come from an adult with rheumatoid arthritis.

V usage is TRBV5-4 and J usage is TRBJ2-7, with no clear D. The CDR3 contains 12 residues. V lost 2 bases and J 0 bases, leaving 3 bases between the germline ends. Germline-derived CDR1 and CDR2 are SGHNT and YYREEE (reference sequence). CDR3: CASSFSSYEQYF. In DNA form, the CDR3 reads TGTGCCAGCAGCTTCTCCTCCTACGAGCAGTACTTC.

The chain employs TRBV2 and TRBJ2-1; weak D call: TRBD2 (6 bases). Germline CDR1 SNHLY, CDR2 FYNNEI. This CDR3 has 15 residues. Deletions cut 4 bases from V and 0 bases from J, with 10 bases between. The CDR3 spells CASSAAGSSYNEQFF. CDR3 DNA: TGTGCCAGCAGTGCGGCGGGGAGCTCCTACAATGAGCAGTTCTTC.

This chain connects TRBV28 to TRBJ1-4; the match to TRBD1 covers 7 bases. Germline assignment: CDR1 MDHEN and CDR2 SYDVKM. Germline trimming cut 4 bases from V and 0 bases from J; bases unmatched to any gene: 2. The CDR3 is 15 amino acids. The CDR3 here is CASSWTGTTNEKLFF. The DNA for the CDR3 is TGTGCCAGCAGTTGGACAGGAACAACTAATGAAAAACTGTTTTTT.

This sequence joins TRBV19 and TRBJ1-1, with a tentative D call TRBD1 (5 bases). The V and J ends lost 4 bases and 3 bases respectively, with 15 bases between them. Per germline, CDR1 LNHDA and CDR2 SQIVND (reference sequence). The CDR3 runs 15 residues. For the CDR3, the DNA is TGTGCCAGTAGTAGTCGGGACCGAAGGTACACTGAAGCTTTCTTT. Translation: CASSSRDRRYTEAFF. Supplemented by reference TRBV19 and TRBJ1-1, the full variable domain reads DGGITQSPKYLFRKEGQNVTLSCEQNLNHDAMYWYRQDPGQGLRLIYYSQIVNDFQKGDIAEGYSVSREKKESFPLTVTSAQKNPTAFYLCASSSRDRRYTEAFFGQGTRLTVV.

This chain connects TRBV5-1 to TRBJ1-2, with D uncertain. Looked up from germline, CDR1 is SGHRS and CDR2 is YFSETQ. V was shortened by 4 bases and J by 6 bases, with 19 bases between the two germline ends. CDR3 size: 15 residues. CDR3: CASSGLVAAGDGYTF. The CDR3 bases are TGCGCCAGCAGCGGCCTTGTGGCCGCTGGTGATGGCTACACCTTC. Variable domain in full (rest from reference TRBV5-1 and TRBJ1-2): KAGVTQTPRYLIKTRGQQVTLSCSPISGHRSVSWYQQTPGQGLQFLFEYFSETQRNKGNFPGRFSGRQFSNSRSEMNVSTLELGDSALYLCASSGLVAAGDGYTFGSGTRLTVV.

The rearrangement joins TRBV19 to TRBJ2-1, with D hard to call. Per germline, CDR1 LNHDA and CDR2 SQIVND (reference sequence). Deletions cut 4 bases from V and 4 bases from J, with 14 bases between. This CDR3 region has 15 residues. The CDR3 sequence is CASSTTWGIYNEQFF. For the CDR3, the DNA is TGTGCCAGTAGTACTACCTGGGGAATATACAATGAGCAGTTCTTC.

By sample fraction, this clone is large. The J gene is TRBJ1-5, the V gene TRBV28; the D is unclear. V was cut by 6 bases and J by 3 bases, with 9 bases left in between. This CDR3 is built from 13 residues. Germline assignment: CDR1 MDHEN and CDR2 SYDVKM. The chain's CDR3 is CASRWAPNQPQHF. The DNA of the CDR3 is TGTGCCAGCAGGTGGGCCCCCAATCAGCCCCAGCATTTT.

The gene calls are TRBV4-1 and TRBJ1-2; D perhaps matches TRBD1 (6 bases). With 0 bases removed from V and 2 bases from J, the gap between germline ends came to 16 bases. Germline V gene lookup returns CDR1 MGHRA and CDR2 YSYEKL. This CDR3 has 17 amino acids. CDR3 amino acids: CASSQDHRGTLNYGYTF. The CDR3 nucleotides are TGCGCCAGCAGCCAAGATCATAGGGGGACACTGAACTATGGCTACACCTTC.

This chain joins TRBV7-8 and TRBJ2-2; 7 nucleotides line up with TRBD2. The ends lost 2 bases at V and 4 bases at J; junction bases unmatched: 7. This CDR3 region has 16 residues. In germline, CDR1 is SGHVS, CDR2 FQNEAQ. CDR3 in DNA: TGTGCCAGCAGCTTAAAGCGGACTAGTAGCACCGGGGAGCTGTTTTTT. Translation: CASSLKRTSSTGELFF.

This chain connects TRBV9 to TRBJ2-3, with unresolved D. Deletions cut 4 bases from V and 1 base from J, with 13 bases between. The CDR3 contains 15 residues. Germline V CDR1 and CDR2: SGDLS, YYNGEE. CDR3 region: CASSLSSRRTDTQYF. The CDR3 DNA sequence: TGTGCCAGCAGCCTCTCGTCCCGTCGCACAGATACGCAGTATTTT.

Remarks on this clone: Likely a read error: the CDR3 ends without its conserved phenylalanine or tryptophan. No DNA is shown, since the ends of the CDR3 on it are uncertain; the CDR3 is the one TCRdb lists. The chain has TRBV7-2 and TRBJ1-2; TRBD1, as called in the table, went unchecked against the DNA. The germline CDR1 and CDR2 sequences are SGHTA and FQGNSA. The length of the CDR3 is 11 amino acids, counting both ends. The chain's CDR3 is CASSSRDTSRP.

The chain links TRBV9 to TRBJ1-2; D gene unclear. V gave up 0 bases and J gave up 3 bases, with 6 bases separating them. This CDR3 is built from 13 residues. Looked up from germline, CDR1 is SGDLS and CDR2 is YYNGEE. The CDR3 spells CASSVGEYYGYTF. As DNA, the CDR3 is TGTGCCAGCAGCGTAGGGGAGTACTATGGCTACACCTTC.

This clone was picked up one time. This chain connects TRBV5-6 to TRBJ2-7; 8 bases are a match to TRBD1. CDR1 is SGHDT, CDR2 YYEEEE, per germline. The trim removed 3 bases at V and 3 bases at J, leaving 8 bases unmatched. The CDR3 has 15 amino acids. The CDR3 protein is CASSSGDGQGYEQYF. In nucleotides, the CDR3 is TGTGCCAGCAGCTCCGGGGATGGACAGGGCTACGAGCAGTACTTC.

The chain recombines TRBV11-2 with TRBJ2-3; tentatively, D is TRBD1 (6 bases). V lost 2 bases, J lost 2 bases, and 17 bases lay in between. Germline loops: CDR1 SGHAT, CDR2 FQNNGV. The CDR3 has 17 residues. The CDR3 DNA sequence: TGTGCCAGCAGCTTATGGGCTCGGCAGGGGCTCACAGATACGCAGTATTTT. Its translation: CASSLWARQGLTDTQYF.

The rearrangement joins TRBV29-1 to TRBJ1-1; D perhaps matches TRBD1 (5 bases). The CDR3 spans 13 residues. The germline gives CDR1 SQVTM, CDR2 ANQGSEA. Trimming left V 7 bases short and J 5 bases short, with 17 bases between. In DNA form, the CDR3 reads TGCAGCGCCTACCCGGCAGGGAGGACTGAAGCTTTCTTT. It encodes CSAYPAGRTEAFF.

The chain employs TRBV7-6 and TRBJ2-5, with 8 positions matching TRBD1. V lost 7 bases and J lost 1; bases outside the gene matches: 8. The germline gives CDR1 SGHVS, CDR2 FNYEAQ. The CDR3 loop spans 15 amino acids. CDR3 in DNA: TGTGCCAGCACATCCGGGACAGGCGTCCAAGAGACCCAGTACTTC. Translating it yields CASTSGTGVQETQYF.

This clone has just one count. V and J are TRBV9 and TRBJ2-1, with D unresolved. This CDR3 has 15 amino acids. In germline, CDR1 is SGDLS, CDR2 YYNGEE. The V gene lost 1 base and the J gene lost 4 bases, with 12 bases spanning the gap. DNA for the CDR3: TGTGCCAGCAGCGTATCGGGTATTCATTACAATGAGCAGTTCTTC. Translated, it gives CASSVSGIHYNEQFF.

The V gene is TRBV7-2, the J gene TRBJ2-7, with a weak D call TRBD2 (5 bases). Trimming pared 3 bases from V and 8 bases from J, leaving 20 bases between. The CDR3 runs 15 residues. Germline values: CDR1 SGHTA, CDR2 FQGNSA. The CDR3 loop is CASSLHTPGKNKQYF. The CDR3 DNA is TGTGCCAGCAGCTTGCACACCCCCGGGAAGAACAAGCAGTACTTC.

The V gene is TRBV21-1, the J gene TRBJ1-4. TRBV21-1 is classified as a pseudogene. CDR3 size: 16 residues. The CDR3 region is CASSKERRGVNEKLFF. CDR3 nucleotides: TGTGCCAGCAGCAAAGAACGTAGAGGCGTTAATGAAAAACTGTTTTTT.

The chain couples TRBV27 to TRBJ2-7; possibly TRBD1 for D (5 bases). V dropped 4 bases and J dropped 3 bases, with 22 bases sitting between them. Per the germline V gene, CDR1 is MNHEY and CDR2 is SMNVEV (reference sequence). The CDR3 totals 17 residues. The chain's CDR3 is CASSSWSGKGQNYEQYF. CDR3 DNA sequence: TGTGCCAGCAGTTCGTGGTCAGGGAAGGGCCAAAACTACGAGCAGTACTTC.

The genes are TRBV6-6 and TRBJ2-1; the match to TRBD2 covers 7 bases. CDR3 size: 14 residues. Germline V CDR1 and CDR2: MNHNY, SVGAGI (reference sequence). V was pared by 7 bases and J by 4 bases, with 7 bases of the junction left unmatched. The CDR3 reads CASTQGTMYNEQFF. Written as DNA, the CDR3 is TGTGCCAGCACCCAAGGGACTATGTACAATGAGCAGTTCTTC.

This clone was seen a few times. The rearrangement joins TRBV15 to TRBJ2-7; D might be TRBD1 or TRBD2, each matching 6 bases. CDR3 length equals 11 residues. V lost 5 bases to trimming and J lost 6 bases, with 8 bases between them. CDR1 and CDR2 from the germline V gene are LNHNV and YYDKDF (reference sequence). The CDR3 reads CATSEGGEQYF. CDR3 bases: TGTGCCACCAGCGAGGGGGGCGAGCAGTACTTC.

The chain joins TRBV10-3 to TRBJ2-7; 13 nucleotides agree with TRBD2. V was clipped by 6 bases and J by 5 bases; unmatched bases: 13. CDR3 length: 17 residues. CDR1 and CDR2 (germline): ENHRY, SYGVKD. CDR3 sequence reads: CAISEISGLAGDNEQYF. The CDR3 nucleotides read TGTGCCATCAGCGAGATCAGTGGACTAGCGGGAGATAACGAGCAGTACTTC.

CDR3 region: CASSFWDRGQVEQYF. In nucleotides, the CDR3 is TGTGCCAGCAGTTTCTGGGACAGGGGGCAAGTGGAGCAGTATTTT. The gene calls are TRBV28 and TRBJ2-3; 12 nucleotides line up with TRBD1. CDR3 length: 15 amino acids. Trimming cost V 3 bases and J 11 bases; bases outside gene matches: 9. Germline V lookup: CDR1 MDHEN, CDR2 SYDVKM.